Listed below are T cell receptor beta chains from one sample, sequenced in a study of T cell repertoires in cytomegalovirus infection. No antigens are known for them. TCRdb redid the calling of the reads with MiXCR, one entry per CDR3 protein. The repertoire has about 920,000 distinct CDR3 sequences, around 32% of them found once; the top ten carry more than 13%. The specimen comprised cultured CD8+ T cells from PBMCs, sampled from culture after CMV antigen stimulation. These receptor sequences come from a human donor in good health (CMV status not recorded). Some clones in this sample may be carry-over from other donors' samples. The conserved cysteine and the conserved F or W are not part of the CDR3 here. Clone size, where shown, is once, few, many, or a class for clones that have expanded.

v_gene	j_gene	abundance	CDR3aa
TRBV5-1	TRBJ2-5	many	ASSRGTGGLETQY
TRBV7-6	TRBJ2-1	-	ASSQLALGTSGVGYRNEQF
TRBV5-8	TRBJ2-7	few	ASSWPGAPEQY
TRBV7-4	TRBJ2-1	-	ASRPEGGSDEQF
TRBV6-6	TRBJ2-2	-	ASNTGTGELF
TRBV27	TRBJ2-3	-	ASSPRDRPRDTQY
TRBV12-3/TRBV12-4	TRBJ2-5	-	AIQLGETQY
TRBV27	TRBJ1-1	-	ASSPGTGRAGGEAF
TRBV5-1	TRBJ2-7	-	ASSLAGGGLSYEQY
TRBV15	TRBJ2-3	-	ATSRRTDTQY
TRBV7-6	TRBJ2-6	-	ASRAPESSGANVLT
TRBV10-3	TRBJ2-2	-	AISGGTGNTGELF
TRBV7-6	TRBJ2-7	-	ANSPGRVHEQY
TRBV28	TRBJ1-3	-	ASSPPLRRIGNTIY
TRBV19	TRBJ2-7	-	ASSTSGSSYEQY
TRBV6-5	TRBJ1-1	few	ASSTGSHTEAF
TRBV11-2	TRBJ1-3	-	ASSLEGEGSDLSGNTIY
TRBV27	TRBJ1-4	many	ASSLAQGAPEKLF
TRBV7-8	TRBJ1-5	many	ASSLGDRNQPQH
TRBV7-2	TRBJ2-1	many	ASSLEIVYNEQF
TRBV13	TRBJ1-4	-	ASSLEGSRENSGPEKLF
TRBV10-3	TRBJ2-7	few	ASETGQNYEQY
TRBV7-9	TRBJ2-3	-	ASSLPRQGRTDTQY
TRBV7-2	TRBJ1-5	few	ASSLWDGQPQH
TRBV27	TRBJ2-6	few	ASWDRGGSGANVLT
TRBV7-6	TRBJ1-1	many	ASSLVGQGVTEAF
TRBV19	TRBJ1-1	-	ASSTLSREEAF
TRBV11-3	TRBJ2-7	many	ASSDSTYEQY
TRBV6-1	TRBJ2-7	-	ATSDPLGQY
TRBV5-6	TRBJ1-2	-	ASSLGSHRGYT
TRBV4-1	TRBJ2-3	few	ASSQGIGRVDTQY
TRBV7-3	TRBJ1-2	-	ASSPRDRGQVDGYT
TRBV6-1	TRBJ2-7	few	ASIVRRLAGEEQY
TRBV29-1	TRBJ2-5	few	SVEDPGRETQY
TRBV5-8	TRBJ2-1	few	ASSWGGFSYNEQF
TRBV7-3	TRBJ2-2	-	ASSSYITGELF
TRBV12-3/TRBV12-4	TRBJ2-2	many	ASSLGHGELF
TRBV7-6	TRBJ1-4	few	ASSRTARLANEKLF
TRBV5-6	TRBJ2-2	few	ASSFKTSYTGELF
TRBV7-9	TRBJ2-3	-	ASSLGAPPWDTQY
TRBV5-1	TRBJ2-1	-	ASSLTAGPYNEQF
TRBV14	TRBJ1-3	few	ASSQQSSGNTIY
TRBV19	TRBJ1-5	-	ASSIFGHANQPQH
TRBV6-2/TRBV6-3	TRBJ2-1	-	ASSSTGAVSMGEQF
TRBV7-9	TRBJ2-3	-	ASSRAGPGTDTQY